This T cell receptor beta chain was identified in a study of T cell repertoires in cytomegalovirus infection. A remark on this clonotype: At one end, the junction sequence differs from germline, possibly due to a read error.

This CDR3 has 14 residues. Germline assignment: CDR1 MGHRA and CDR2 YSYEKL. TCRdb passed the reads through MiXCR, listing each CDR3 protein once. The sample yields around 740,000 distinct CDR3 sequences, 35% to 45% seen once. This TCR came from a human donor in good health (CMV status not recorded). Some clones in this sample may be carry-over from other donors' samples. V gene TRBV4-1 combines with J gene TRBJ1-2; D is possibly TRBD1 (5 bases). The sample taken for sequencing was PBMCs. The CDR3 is CASSQDTGNYGYTF. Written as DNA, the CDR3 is TGTGCCAGCAGCCAAGATACAGGAAACTATGGCTACACCTTC.